Sequencing of this T cell receptor (beta chain) was carried out in a study of cytomegalovirus exposure and HLA in healthy donors. Study-wide results and caveats: Later, an analysis found that TCR clusters from the first cohort tended to co-occur in the 120 validation repertoires. Some TCR beta chains (roughly 160 of them) were listed as cytomegalovirus-associated.

CDR1 and CDR2 (germline): SGHKS, YYEKEE (reference sequence). Trimming took 1 base from V and 6 from J; bases not matched to a gene: 6. This CDR3 spans 14 amino acids. Points on this clone: What it binds is unknown.

Assay: immunoSEQ multiplex PCR; the TCRdb copy retains only in-frame clones and omits some. This sample has 150,000 to 200,000 clones, with 80% to 85% found just once. The clonotype comes from a woman aged 18-29 years in good health and CMV-seropositive. The material sequenced was PBMCs. The J gene is TRBJ2-7, the V gene TRBV5-5, with TRBD2 identical over 8 bases. CDR3 nucleotides: TGTGCCAGCAGCTTGAAGTGGGCGGGAGGCGAGCAGTACTTC. This gives the protein CASSLKWAGGEQYF.